This TCR beta chain was identified in a study of radiotherapy plus CTLA-4 blockade in lung cancer. Repertoires were generated with immunoSEQ multiplex PCR, while TCRdb's copy carries only in-frame clones and drops some. The sample lists 71,000 or so clones; around 86% were seen once. J gave up 3 bases and V 0 bases, and 12 bases lay outside the gene matches. The germline gives CDR1 SEHNR, CDR2 FQNEAQ (reference sequence). The CDR3 contains 18 residues. This clonotype was sampled from a human donor with non-small cell lung cancer who had stable disease on radiotherapy plus ipilimumab. The starting material was peripheral blood, obtained from a patient treated with radiotherapy plus ipilimumab. This chain uses TRBV7-9 with TRBJ2-7; 9 bases agree with TRBD2. The CDR3 DNA is TGTGCCAGCAGCTTAGCGCTGGGTAGGACTAGCGATCTCTACGAGCAGTACTTC. Translating gives CASSLALGRTSDLYEQYF.